This T cell receptor (beta chain) came from a study of OX40 agonist ivuxolimab in advanced cancers. About the study: From roughly 23 to 90 years was the age range, with a mean of roughly 64 years, and about 83% were male. Enrollees could have had prior anti-PD-1, anti-PD-L1 or anti-CTLA-4 therapy, which 40% to 45% had received.

The table lists this clone with a few counts. CDR1 is MNHEY and CDR2 is SVGAGI in the germline V gene. There are 14 residues in the CDR3. Trimming left V 3 bases short and J 2 bases short, with 10 bases between. Profiled with immunoSEQ multiplex PCR; TCRdb holds only in-frame clones, not every one. The sample carries about 24,000 clones, under 85% recorded once. Blood samples were obtained at baseline, cycle 4 day 1, and cycle 7 day 1. This chain connects TRBV6-5 to TRBJ1-2, with D perhaps TRBD1 (6 bases). Here the sequenced sample was CD4+ or CD8+ T cells sorted from blood, taken in a trial of the OX40 agonist ivuxolimab. This TCR was sampled from an adult with an advanced solid tumor such as melanoma, head and neck, liver or kidney cancer. CDR3 loop: CASSYTGANYGYTF. DNA for the CDR3: TGTGCCAGCAGTTATACGGGGGCCAACTATGGCTACACCTTC.